This entry lists 22 T cell receptor beta chains sequenced from one sample in a study of blood T cell repertoires in COVID-19. TCRdb's table, derived via immunoSEQ multiplex PCR, lists solely in-frame clones and lacks some. The repertoire has about 68,000 clones, 65% to 90% of them found once; the top ten carry 1.4%. The sequencing input was peripheral blood. Receptors were obtained from an older woman with acute or convalescent COVID-19.

The chain employs TRBV30 and TRBJ2-7; TRBD1 matches 9 bases. Looked up from germline, CDR1 is GTSNPN and CDR2 is SVGIG (reference sequence). The CDR3 contains 15 residues. V was pared by 0 bases and J by 6 bases, with 9 bases of the junction left unmatched. The CDR3 is CAWSVPSLTGGEQYF. CDR3 DNA sequence: TGTGCCTGGAGTGTCCCTAGCTTGACAGGGGGCGAGCAGTACTTC.

The chain combines TRBV19 with TRBJ1-2, with unresolved D. The CDR3 has 15 residues. Germline V gives CDR1 LNHDA, CDR2 SQIVND (reference sequence). V was cut by 3 bases and J by 2 bases, with 13 bases left in between. The CDR3 spells CASSMGGSANYGYTF. As DNA, the CDR3 is TGTGCCAGTAGTATGGGAGGTAGTGCAAACTATGGCTACACCTTC.

The V and J genes are TRBV27 and TRBJ1-2; D is perhaps TRBD1 (5 bases). Per the germline V gene, CDR1 is MNHEY and CDR2 is SMNVEV (reference sequence). The V end lost 6 bases, the J end lost 8 bases, and 19 bases lay between the germline ends. The CDR3 has 14 amino acids. Here the CDR3 DNA reads TGTGCCAGCAGGTCGGCAGGGTTCGTGGAGGGCTACACCTTC. Translating gives CASRSAGFVEGYTF.

The V and J genes are TRBV19 and TRBJ1-3; 9 bases are a match to TRBD1. The germline gives CDR1 LNHDA, CDR2 SQIVND (reference sequence). The ends lost 7 bases at V and 7 bases at J; junction bases unmatched: 11. The CDR3 is 15 residues long. CDR3 amino acids: CASTLDRGIGNTIYF. CDR3 sequence (DNA): TGTGCCAGTACCCTGGACAGGGGTATTGGGAACACCATATATTTT.

DNA for the CDR3: TGTGCCAGTAGTATTAGCTCTGGAAACACCATATATTTT. Its translation is CASSISSGNTIYF. The V and J genes are TRBV19 and TRBJ1-3; D gene ambiguous. From germline, CDR1 is LNHDA and CDR2 SQIVND (reference sequence). The germline V and J ends were trimmed by 3 bases and 0 bases, with 3 bases remaining between them. This CDR3 has 13 residues.

This clone appeared once. The chain recombines TRBV13 with TRBJ1-5; D may be TRBD1 (5 bases). The CDR3 is made up of 14 amino acids. Trimming pared 5 bases from V and 0 bases from J, leaving 8 bases between. Germline CDR1 is PRHDT and CDR2 is FYEKMQ (reference sequence). The CDR3 is CASSDSRSNQPQHF. CDR3 DNA: TGTGCCAGCAGCGACAGCCGTAGCAATCAGCCCCAGCATTTT. Supplemented by reference TRBV13 and TRBJ1-5, the full variable domain reads AAGVIQSPRHLIKEKRETATLKCYPIPRHDTVYWYQQGPGQDPQFLISFYEKMQSDKGSIPDRFSAQQFSDYHSELNMSSLELGDSALYFCASSDSRSNQPQHFGDGTRLSIL.

The chain has TRBV24-1 and TRBJ2-7, with D perhaps matching TRBD1 (6 bases). This CDR3 is 14 amino acids long. The germline V and J ends were trimmed by 3 bases and 4 bases, with 12 bases remaining between them. Germline values: CDR1 KGHDR, CDR2 SFDVKD. The DNA of the CDR3 is TGTGCCACCAGTGATATCGGACAGCCTTACGAGCAGTACTTC. It is translated as CATSDIGQPYEQYF.

DNA for the CDR3: TGCGCCAGCAGCTTGGATTCCGGGATGGATTTCTTT. Protein product: CASSLDSGMDFF. This chain joins TRBV5-1 and TRBJ1-1; unclear D gene. Germline V lookup: CDR1 SGHRS, CDR2 YFSETQ. There are 12 residues in the CDR3. The V and J ends lost 0 bases and 13 bases respectively, with 13 bases between them.

The V and J genes are TRBV3-1 (or the pseudogene TRBV3-2) and TRBJ2-4, with D tentatively TRBD1 (6 bases). The V gene's germline CDR1 is LGHDT and CDR2 YNNKEL (reference sequence). V was clipped by 4 bases and J by 0 bases, with 13 bases between them. The CDR3 extends over 16 amino acids. In DNA, the CDR3 is TGTGCCAGCAGCCGCAGGGGCTTAGTAGCCAAAAACATTCAGTACTTC. This codes for CASSRRGLVAKNIQYF.

Only a few counts were recorded for this clone. The chain recombines TRBV19 with TRBJ2-1; no definite D call. This CDR3 has 18 residues. V lost 5 bases and J lost 5, with 25 bases in between. Looked up from germline, CDR1 is LNHDA and CDR2 is SQIVND (reference sequence). CDR3 protein: CASSPWVRLSTLNNEQFF. In DNA form, the CDR3 reads TGTGCCAGTAGTCCTTGGGTCAGACTCTCTACCCTAAACAATGAGCAGTTCTTC.

The chain is built from TRBV28 and TRBJ1-5, with 11 bases identical to TRBD1. From germline, CDR1 is MDHEN and CDR2 SYDVKM. V was clipped by 7 bases and J by 3 bases; unmatched bases: 8. This CDR3 has 16 residues. The DNA of the CDR3 is TGTGCCAGCATACTAGGACAGGGGGCCACCAATCAGCCCCAGCATTTT. This codes for CASILGQGATNQPQHF.

This rearrangement joins TRBV9 to TRBJ1-3, with unresolved D. The CDR3 has 18 amino acids. V lost 3 bases and J lost 3, with 22 bases in between. Per germline, CDR1 SGDLS and CDR2 YYNGEE. The CDR3 here is CASSAGMGVKGNGNTIYF. The CDR3 region has the DNA TGTGCCAGCAGCGCTGGCATGGGAGTTAAAGGGAATGGAAACACCATATATTTT.

The rearrangement joins TRBV28 to TRBJ2-3; 10 nucleotides align to TRBD2. The CDR3 sequence is 14 residues long. Germline CDR1 reads MDHEN; CDR2 reads SYDVKM. The trim removed 6 bases at V and 3 bases at J, leaving 3 bases unmatched. The CDR3 reads CASSPSGRTDTQYF. The CDR3 DNA sequence: TGTGCCAGCAGCCCTAGCGGGAGAACAGATACGCAGTATTTT.

This chain uses TRBV11-3 with TRBJ2-7; tentatively, D is TRBD2 (6 bases). Germline CDR1 SGHNT, CDR2 YENEEA. The CDR3 spans 14 residues. Trimming shortened V by 4 bases and J by 5 bases, and 15 bases separated the two germline ends. CDR3 DNA sequence: TGTGCCAGCAGCTCCCCGGGAGATAGGAACGAGCAGTACTTC. Its protein is CASSSPGDRNEQYF.

J is TRBJ1-2 and V is TRBV5-4; 7 bases fit TRBD1. This CDR3 is built from 15 residues. J was trimmed by 0 bases and V by 4 bases; bases with no gene match: 6. From germline, CDR1 is SGHNT and CDR2 YYREEE (reference sequence). Here the CDR3 DNA reads TGTGCCAGCAGCCCGACAGGGACCTCTAACTATGGCTACACCTTC. Translation: CASSPTGTSNYGYTF.

The chain is built from TRBV7-9 and TRBJ2-2; D possibly corresponds to TRBD1 (5 bases). Trimming stripped 5 bases from V and 0 bases from J, with 16 bases between. The CDR3 loop spans 17 amino acids. Germline CDR1 SEHNR, CDR2 FQNEAQ (reference sequence). In nucleotides, the CDR3 is TGTGCCAGCAGCAGTCGACGACAGACCACGAACACCGGGGAGCTGTTTTTT. Translation gives CASSSRRQTTNTGELFF.

CDR3 region: CASSQHRAGGPYNEQFF. CDR3 bases: TGTGCCAGCAGCCAACACAGGGCGGGAGGGCCCTACAATGAGCAGTTCTTC. This sequence joins TRBV14 and TRBJ2-1; 9 bases map to TRBD2. Per the germline V gene, CDR1 is SGHDN and CDR2 is FVKESK. V shed 2 bases and J 2 bases; nucleotides not matched to a gene: 7. The CDR3 consists of 17 residues. The whole variable domain, remainder taken from reference TRBV14 and TRBJ2-1, is EAGVTQFPSHSVIEKGQTVTLRCDPISGHDNLYWYRRVMGKEIKFLLHFVKESKQDESGMPNNRFLAERTGGTYSTLKVQPAELEDSGVYFCASSQHRAGGPYNEQFFGPGTRLTVL.

The genes are TRBV29-1 and TRBJ2-2; weak D call: TRBD2 (6 bases). In germline, CDR1 is SQVTM, CDR2 ANQGSEA. The CDR3 consists of 14 residues. Trimming took 6 bases from V and 5 from J, leaving 16 bases between them. The CDR3 region has the DNA TGCAGCGTCGCGGGGCAGGGCGGTACCGGGGAGCTGTTTTTT. Translation: CSVAGQGGTGELFF.

This rearrangement joins TRBV25-1 to TRBJ2-7, with TRBD2 identical over 11 bases. Germline V CDR1 and CDR2: MGHDK, SYGVNS. The CDR3 contains 16 residues. Unmatched junction bases numbered 10, after V lost 3 bases and J lost 6 bases. The CDR3 DNA reads as TGTGCCAGCAGTGAGGGGTTAGCGGGGGGGCAGTTCGAGCAGTACTTC. Encoded protein: CASSEGLAGGQFEQYF.

The table lists this clone with a few counts. The V and J genes are TRBV2 and TRBJ1-1, with 7 bases matching TRBD1. The CDR3 length is 16 residues. Unmatched junction bases numbered 7, after V lost 3 bases and J lost 0 bases. Looked up from germline, CDR1 is SNHLY and CDR2 is FYNNEI. The CDR3 nucleotides read TGTGCCAGCAGTGAGAAAACAGGGGCCCTGAACACTGAAGCTTTCTTT. Protein sequence: CASSEKTGALNTEAFF.

The rearrangement joins TRBV5-1 to TRBJ2-1; possible D gene TRBD2, 6 bases. The CDR3 loop spans 15 amino acids. From germline, CDR1 is SGHRS and CDR2 YFSETQ. V was clipped by 4 bases and J by 0 bases, with 11 bases between them. CDR3 nucleotides: TGCGCCAGCAGCCCGCTCGGGGGCTCCTACAATGAGCAGTTCTTC. Translation gives CASSPLGGSYNEQFF.

The rearrangement uses TRBV14 and TRBJ1-3, with TRBD1 identical over 7 bases. The CDR3 is 15 amino acids. Germline-derived CDR1 and CDR2 are SGHDN and FVKESK. V was pared by 1 base and J by 3 bases, with 3 bases of the junction left unmatched. The CDR3 nucleotides are TGTGCCAGCAGCCAAGTCAGGGGGTATGGAAACACCATATATTTT. It yields the protein CASSQVRGYGNTIYF. Full variable domain (outside the CDR3, taken from reference TRBV14 and TRBJ1-3): EAGVTQFPSHSVIEKGQTVTLRCDPISGHDNLYWYRRVMGKEIKFLLHFVKESKQDESGMPNNRFLAERTGGTYSTLKVQPAELEDSGVYFCASSQVRGYGNTIYFGEGSWLTVV.